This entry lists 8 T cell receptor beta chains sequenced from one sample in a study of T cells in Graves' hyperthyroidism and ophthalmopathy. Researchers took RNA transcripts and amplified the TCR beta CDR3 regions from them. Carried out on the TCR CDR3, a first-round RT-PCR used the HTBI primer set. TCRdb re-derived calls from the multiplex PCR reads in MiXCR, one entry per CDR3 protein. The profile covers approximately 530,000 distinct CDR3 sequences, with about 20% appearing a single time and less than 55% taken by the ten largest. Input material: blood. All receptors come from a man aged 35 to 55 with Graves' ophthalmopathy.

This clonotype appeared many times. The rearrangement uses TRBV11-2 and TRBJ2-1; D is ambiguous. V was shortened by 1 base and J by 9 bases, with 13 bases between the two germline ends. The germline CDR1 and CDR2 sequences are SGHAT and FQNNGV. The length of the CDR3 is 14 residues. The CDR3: CASSLVSLDGEQFF. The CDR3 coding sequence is TGTGCCAGCAGCTTAGTTTCTTTAGACGGTGAGCAGTTCTTC.

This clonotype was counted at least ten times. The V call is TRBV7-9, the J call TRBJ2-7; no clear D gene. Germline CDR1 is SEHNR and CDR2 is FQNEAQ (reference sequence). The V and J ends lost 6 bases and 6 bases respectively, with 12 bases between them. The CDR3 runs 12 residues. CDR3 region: CASSHDQGEQYF. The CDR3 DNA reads TGTGCCAGCAGTCACGATCAAGGCGAGCAGTACTTC.

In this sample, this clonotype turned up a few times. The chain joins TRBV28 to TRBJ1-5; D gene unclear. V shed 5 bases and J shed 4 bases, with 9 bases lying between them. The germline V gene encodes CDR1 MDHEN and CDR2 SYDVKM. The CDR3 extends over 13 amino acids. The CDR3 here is CASSIGMNQPQHF. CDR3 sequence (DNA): TGTGCCAGCAGTATCGGGATGAATCAGCCCCAGCATTTT.

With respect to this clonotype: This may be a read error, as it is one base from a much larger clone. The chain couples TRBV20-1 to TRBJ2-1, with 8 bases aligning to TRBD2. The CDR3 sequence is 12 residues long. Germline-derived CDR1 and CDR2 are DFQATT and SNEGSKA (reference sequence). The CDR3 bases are TGCAGTCCCCGGGAGGGCTACAATGTGCAGTTCTTC. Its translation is CSPREGYNVQFF.

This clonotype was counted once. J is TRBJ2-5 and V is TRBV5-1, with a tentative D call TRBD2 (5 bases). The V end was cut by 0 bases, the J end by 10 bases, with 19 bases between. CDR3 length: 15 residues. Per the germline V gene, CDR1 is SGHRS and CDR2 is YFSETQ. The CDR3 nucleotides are TGCGCCAGCAGCTTGGGTCCAGCGGAATCGGGGAGCCAGTACTTC. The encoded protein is CASSLGPAESGSQYF.

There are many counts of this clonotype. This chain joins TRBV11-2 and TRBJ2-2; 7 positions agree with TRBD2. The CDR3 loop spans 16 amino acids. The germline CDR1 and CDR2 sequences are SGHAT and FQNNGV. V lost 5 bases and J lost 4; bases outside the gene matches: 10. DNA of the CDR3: TGTGCCAGCAGCCTCGTCGCGGGAGCGGTCACCGGGGAGCTGTTTTTT. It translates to CASSLVAGAVTGELFF. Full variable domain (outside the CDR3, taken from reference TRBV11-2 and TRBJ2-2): EAGVAQSPRYKIIEKRQSVAFWCNPISGHATLYWYQQILGQGPKLLIQFQNNGVVDDSQLPKDRFSAERLKGVDSTLKIQPAKLEDSAVYLCASSLVAGAVTGELFFGEGSRLTVL.

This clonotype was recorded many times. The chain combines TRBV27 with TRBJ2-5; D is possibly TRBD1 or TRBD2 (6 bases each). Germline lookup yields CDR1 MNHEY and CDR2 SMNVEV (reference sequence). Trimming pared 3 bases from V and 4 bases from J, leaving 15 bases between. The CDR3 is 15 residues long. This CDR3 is CASSFGGGLGETQYF. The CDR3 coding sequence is TGTGCCAGCAGTTTCGGAGGGGGACTCGGAGAGACCCAGTACTTC.

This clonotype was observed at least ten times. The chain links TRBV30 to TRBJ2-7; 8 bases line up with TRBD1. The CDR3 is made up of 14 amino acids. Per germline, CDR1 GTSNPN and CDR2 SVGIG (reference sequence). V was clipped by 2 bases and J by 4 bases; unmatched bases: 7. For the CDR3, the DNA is TGTGCCTGGAGTATAGGACAGGGAGAATACGAGCAGTACTTC. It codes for CAWSIGQGEYEQYF.